Listed here are 28 T cell receptor beta chains from one sample, sequenced in a study of blood T cell repertoires in COVID-19. Some clones are missing from TCRdb's copy, which holds only in-frame ones; the method was immunoSEQ multiplex PCR. Of over 30,000 clones in the sample, 81% were seen once. Source material: peripheral blood. The receptors were gathered from a man older than 75 with active or convalescent COVID-19.

V usage is TRBV10-3 and J usage is TRBJ1-3; D not certain. The CDR3 extends over 15 amino acids. The V and J ends lost 5 bases and 2 bases respectively, with 13 bases between them. The germline CDR1 and CDR2 sequences are ENHRY and SYGVKD. This CDR3 is CAISTDRGPGNTIYF. The CDR3 bases are TGTGCCATCAGTACGGATAGAGGCCCTGGAAACACCATATATTTT.

The V call is TRBV6-5, the J call TRBJ1-6; no definite D call. CDR1 and CDR2 from the germline V gene are MNHEY and SVGAGI. V was cut by 2 bases and J by 7 bases, with 15 bases left in between. The CDR3 covers 16 residues. CDR3 DNA: TGTGCCAGCAGTTACGAGTCCCGGAGGAAAAATTCACCCCTCCACTTT. Amino acid sequence: CASSYESRRKNSPLHF.

V is TRBV24-1 and J is TRBJ1-6; TRBD1 might be the D (6 bases). V dropped 1 base and J dropped 3 bases, with 18 bases sitting between them. Germline CDR1 reads KGHDR; CDR2 reads SFDVKD. The CDR3 length is 19 residues. The CDR3 loop is CATSDFRCAGQFYNSPLHF. CDR3 nucleotides: TGTGCCACCAGTGATTTCCGATGCGCCGGACAGTTCTATAATTCACCCCTCCACTTT.

The chain links TRBV7-9 to TRBJ2-2; D unresolved. The germline V and J ends were trimmed by 5 bases and 4 bases, with 14 bases remaining between them. CDR3 size: 15 residues. Germline V CDR1 and CDR2: SEHNR, FQNEAQ (reference sequence). Written as DNA, the CDR3 is TGTGCCAGCAGCCCCAGGTTTGGGCCCACCGGGGAGCTGTTTTTT. This gives the protein CASSPRFGPTGELFF.

This clone was observed a single time. V and J are TRBV9 and TRBJ1-2; unclear D gene. This CDR3 spans 12 amino acids. Trimming shortened V by 4 bases and J by 6 bases, and 10 bases separated the two germline ends. From germline, CDR1 is SGDLS and CDR2 YYNGEE. The CDR3 bases are TGTGCCAGCAGCACAGACGGGGATGGCTACACCTTC. Translation gives CASSTDGDGYTF.

V gene TRBV5-1 combines with J gene TRBJ2-1; 7 positions match TRBD2. The junction had 11 bases not matched to a gene; V was cut back by 0 bases and J by 8 bases. Germline V gene sequence: CDR1 SGHRS, CDR2 YFSETQ. The CDR3 length is 16 residues. The CDR3 loop is CASSLDLAVGGDEQFF. The CDR3, as DNA: TGCGCCAGCAGCTTGGATCTAGCGGTAGGCGGGGATGAGCAGTTCTTC.

The J gene is TRBJ2-1, the V gene TRBV5-1; TRBD1 is a possible D gene (6 bases). CDR1 and CDR2 from the germline V gene are SGHRS and YFSETQ. CDR3 length equals 16 residues. Trimming left V 2 bases short and J 5 bases short, with 17 bases between. CDR3 sequence (DNA): TGCGCCAGCAGCTTCGGGATGGGGGCCCAAAACAATGAGCAGTTCTTC. This translates into CASSFGMGAQNNEQFF.

The rearrangement uses TRBV19 and TRBJ2-7; 11 bases align to TRBD2. The CDR3 length is 16 residues. J lost 2 bases, V lost 6 bases, and 9 bases had no gene match. Germline CDR1 is LNHDA and CDR2 is SQIVND (reference sequence). CDR3 DNA: TGTGCCAGTAGCTTAGCGGGAGGGCCAAAACCCTACGAGCAGTACTTC. Its protein product is CASSLAGGPKPYEQYF.

The V and J genes are TRBV4-1 and TRBJ2-1; 7 bases map to TRBD2. The CDR3 is 17 amino acids. Germline CDR1 reads MGHRA; CDR2 reads YSYEKL. V dropped 2 bases and J dropped 7; count of bases not matched to a gene: 14. In DNA form, the CDR3 reads TGCGCCAGCAGCCAATGGGAGGGCGGGAGTATTGAGAATGAGCAGTTCTTC. Its translation is CASSQWEGGSIENEQFF.

This clone appeared a single time. V and J are TRBV5-1 and TRBJ2-5, with TRBD2 matching 8 bases. Germline-derived CDR1 and CDR2 are SGHRS and YFSETQ. The CDR3 has 15 residues. Unmatched junction bases numbered 13, after V lost 7 bases and J lost 5 bases. The CDR3 DNA follows: TGCGCCAGCCAGGGCGGGGGGATCGGTATGGAGACCCAGTACTTC. Amino acids: CASQGGGIGMETQYF.

The rearrangement uses TRBV28 and TRBJ2-1; D gene uncertain. Germline assignment: CDR1 MDHEN and CDR2 SYDVKM. The CDR3 runs to 12 residues. V was trimmed by 5 bases and J by 7 bases, leaving 9 bases between them. This CDR3 is CASSHSLNEQFF. The CDR3 DNA reads TGTGCCAGCAGTCACTCATTGAATGAGCAGTTCTTC.

The V and J genes are TRBV7-2 and TRBJ2-5; 13 bases line up with TRBD2. The CDR3 contains 16 residues. V was pared by 5 bases and J by 1 base, with 4 bases of the junction left unmatched. The germline CDR1 and CDR2 sequences are SGHTA and FQGNSA. In DNA form, the CDR3 reads TGTGCCAGCAGCCGGGGACTAGCGGGATCCCAAGAGACCCAGTACTTC. It translates to CASSRGLAGSQETQYF. Drawing the rest from reference TRBV7-2 and TRBJ2-5, the complete variable domain is GAGVSQSPSNKVTEKGKDVELRCDPISGHTALYWYRQSLGQGLEFLIYFQGNSAPDKSGLPSDRFSAERTGGSVSTLTIQRTQQEDSAVYLCASSRGLAGSQETQYFGPGTRLLVL.

CDR3 region: CASSQDRLSTEAFF. CDR3 sequence (DNA): TGCGCCAGCAGCCAAGATCGCCTGAGCACTGAAGCTTTCTTT. This rearrangement joins TRBV4-3 to TRBJ1-1; D is undetermined. Trimming left V 0 bases short and J 4 bases short, with 9 bases between. The CDR3 runs 14 residues. The germline CDR1 and CDR2 sequences are LGHNA and YSLEER.

The chain is built from TRBV3-1 (or the pseudogene TRBV3-2) and TRBJ2-7; possibly TRBD2 for D (6 bases). V was cut by 5 bases and J by 4 bases, with 15 bases left in between. Germline assignment: CDR1 LGHDT and CDR2 YNNKEL (reference sequence). CDR3 size: 14 residues. The CDR3: CASSDPGLKYEQYF. In DNA, the CDR3 is TGTGCCAGCAGCGACCCGGGACTCAAATACGAGCAGTACTTC.

The V gene is TRBV18, the J gene TRBJ2-2; D remains unclear. Germline assignment: CDR1 KGHSH and CDR2 LQKENI. V lost 3 bases and J lost 6, with 8 bases in between. There are 13 residues in the CDR3. CDR3 sequence reads: CASSPGQAGELFF. In DNA form, the CDR3 reads TGTGCCAGCTCACCGGGTCAGGCCGGGGAGCTGTTTTTT.

The V call is TRBV19, the J call TRBJ1-5; tentatively, D is TRBD1 (6 bases). This CDR3 has 15 amino acids. The V gene lost 6 bases and the J gene lost 4 bases, with 16 bases spanning the gap. Germline V gene sequence: CDR1 LNHDA, CDR2 SQIVND (reference sequence). CDR3 amino acids: CASREPGHDNQPQHF. The CDR3 DNA is TGTGCCAGTAGAGAACCGGGACACGATAATCAGCCCCAGCATTTT.

This sequence joins TRBV3-1 (or the pseudogene TRBV3-2) and TRBJ2-3; no reliable D call. Per germline, CDR1 LGHDT and CDR2 YNNKEL (reference sequence). Trimming cost V 0 bases and J 9 bases, with 13 bases left between them. The CDR3 has 14 residues. The CDR3 region is CASSQDPLSGTQYF. For the CDR3, the DNA is TGTGCCAGCAGCCAAGACCCGCTCTCAGGCACGCAGTATTTT.

The CDR3 here is CASSLEWGQGNTEAFF. The CDR3 DNA follows: TGTGCCAGCAGCTTAGAATGGGGACAGGGGAACACTGAAGCTTTCTTT. This chain joins TRBV13 and TRBJ1-1; 9 bases are a match to TRBD1. The CDR3 is 16 amino acids. CDR1 is PRHDT and CDR2 is FYEKMQ in the germline V gene (reference sequence). Trimming took 1 base from V and 1 from J; bases not matched to a gene: 4.

This clone came up once. The chain couples TRBV20-1 to TRBJ2-1; 7 bases match TRBD1. This CDR3 has 15 residues. Germline assignment: CDR1 DFQATT and CDR2 SNEGSKA (reference sequence). V gave up 3 bases and J gave up 1 base; unmatched junction bases: 6. The chain's CDR3 is CSASLQGQSYNEQFF. CDR3 nucleotides: TGCAGTGCTAGTCTACAGGGACAGTCCTACAATGAGCAGTTCTTC.

The chain combines TRBV5-1 with TRBJ2-5; TRBD2 matches at 7 bases. V lost 0 bases, J lost 5 bases, and 7 bases stayed unmatched. The CDR3 has 15 amino acids. Germline CDR1 reads SGHRS; CDR2 reads YFSETQ. CDR3 sequence (DNA): TGCGCCAGCAGCTTGGTTCTAGCGGAATCTGAGACCCAGTACTTC. As protein: CASSLVLAESETQYF.

This clone came up a few times. The rearrangement joins TRBV24-1 to TRBJ2-5; 7 bases map to TRBD1. The CDR3 spans 15 residues. CDR1 KGHDR and CDR2 SFDVKD come from the germline V gene. The J segment lost 2 bases and the V segment lost 5 bases, leaving 7 bases of the junction unmatched. Here the CDR3 reads CATSVGQGVQETQYF. Here the CDR3 DNA reads TGTGCCACCAGTGTCGGGCAGGGGGTTCAAGAGACCCAGTACTTC.

The chain has TRBV2 and TRBJ1-2, with D unresolved. Germline V lookup: CDR1 SNHLY, CDR2 FYNNEI. The CDR3 runs to 14 residues. V shed 8 bases and J shed 1 base, with 14 bases lying between them. The CDR3 is CASPSSRSNYGYTF. The CDR3, as DNA: TGTGCCAGCCCGAGTAGTAGAAGTAACTATGGCTACACCTTC.

The CDR3 DNA reads TGTGCCAGCTCAACAAGGAAGGGGGCTATGAAGACCCAGTACTTC. Translated: CASSTRKGAMKTQYF. The chain has TRBV18 and TRBJ2-5; 7 nucleotides agree with TRBD1. The V gene end was trimmed by 5 bases and the J gene end by 6 bases; junction bases not matched to a gene: 12. Germline V lookup: CDR1 KGHSH, CDR2 LQKENI. The CDR3 is 15 amino acids.

V and J are TRBV2 and TRBJ1-1; D is ambiguous. V was shortened by 2 bases and J by 0 bases, with 7 bases between the two germline ends. The CDR3 runs to 14 residues. CDR1 and CDR2 (germline): SNHLY, FYNNEI. The CDR3 sequence: CASSELELNTEAFF. The CDR3 DNA reads TGTGCCAGCAGTGAATTGGAGTTGAACACTGAAGCTTTCTTT. Complete variable domain (other parts from reference TRBV2 and TRBJ1-1): EPEVTQTPSHQVTQMGQEVILRCVPISNHLYFYWYRQILGQKVEFLVSFYNNEISEKSEIFDDQFSVERPDGSNFTLKIRSTKLEDSAMYFCASSELELNTEAFFGQGTRLTVV.

The V gene is TRBV7-2, the J gene TRBJ1-6; D uncertain. The CDR3 covers 12 residues. From germline, CDR1 is SGHTA and CDR2 FQGNSA. The V end lost 9 bases, the J end lost 9 bases, and 12 bases lay between the germline ends. CDR3 coding DNA: TGTGCCAGTTCAGGCTTAAGTTCACCCCTCCACTTT. Its translation is CASSGLSSPLHF.

This clone turned up a few times. The chain couples TRBV7-9 to TRBJ2-2, with a weak D call TRBD2 (6 bases). This CDR3 spans 17 amino acids. The V gene's germline CDR1 is SEHNR and CDR2 FQNEAQ (reference sequence). V lost 0 bases and J 0 bases, leaving 11 bases between the germline ends. As DNA, the CDR3 is TGTGCCAGCAGCTTAGCGATTGGCGGGACGAACACCGGGGAGCTGTTTTTT. It specifies CASSLAIGGTNTGELFF.

This chain connects TRBV5-1 to TRBJ2-3, with no clear D. The germline CDR1 and CDR2 sequences are SGHRS and YFSETQ. The CDR3 contains 15 residues. V gave up 0 bases and J gave up 1 base, with 9 bases separating them. CDR3: CASSLVGVGTDTQYF. The CDR3 DNA sequence: TGCGCCAGCAGCTTGGTGGGCGTCGGCACAGATACGCAGTATTTT.

J is TRBJ2-3 and V is TRBV7-3; D possibly corresponds to TRBD1 (5 bases). Trimming took off 3 bases at V and 0 bases at J, with 13 bases between the two ends. Germline V CDR1 and CDR2: SGHTA, FQGTGA. This CDR3 has 16 residues. The chain's CDR3 is CASSLGQSFSTDTQYF. The CDR3 coding sequence is TGTGCCAGCAGCTTGGGGCAGTCATTTAGCACAGATACGCAGTATTTT.